These T cell receptor beta chains were read from a single sample in a study of blood T cell repertoires in COVID-19. The protocol was immunoSEQ multiplex PCR, while the TCRdb copy is restricted to in-frame clones and leaves out a portion. The sample has 150,000 to 200,000 clones, around 73% seen once; the top ten hold around 16%. The specimen sequenced was PBMCs or T cells enriched from blood (not recorded which). These receptors were collected from a woman aged 50 to 65 who had recovered from COVID-19. Each CDR3 is given with its conserved first and last residue. Each record gives: CDR3 DNA, CDR3 protein, clone size, V gene, D gene, J gene. A D gene is named only where the DNA matches it firmly. Size is omitted from some rows. Given values are once, few, many or a class for expanded clones.

CDR3nt: TGTGCCAGCAGTCGGGCCAGAACAGGGACGGAGGGGGCTACGCAGTATTTT; CDR3aa: CASSRARTGTEGATQYF; abundance: -; v_gene: TRBV2; d_gene: -; j_gene: TRBJ2-3
CDR3nt: TGTGCCAGCAGCTTCGCCGGGACTAGCGGGATGGGCGAGCAGTACTTC; CDR3aa: CASSFAGTSGMGEQYF; abundance: -; v_gene: TRBV9; d_gene: TRBD2; j_gene: TRBJ2-7
CDR3nt: TGTGCCAGTAGAAGGAAGGTTTCAGGGTTAGGGACAGGGGTTCAGGAAGCTTTCTTT; CDR3aa: CASRRKVSGLGTGVQEAFF; abundance: -; v_gene: TRBV19; d_gene: TRBD1; j_gene: TRBJ1-1
CDR3nt: TGTGCCAGCAGTTACTCCCGGGACAGGGGAGATGGCTACACCTTC; CDR3aa: CASSYSRDRGDGYTF; abundance: -; v_gene: TRBV6-5; d_gene: TRBD1; j_gene: TRBJ1-2
CDR3nt: TGTGCCTGGAGGGGACTAGCGGGAGGCAATGAGCAGTTCTTC; CDR3aa: CAWRGLAGGNEQFF; abundance: -; v_gene: TRBV30; d_gene: TRBD2; j_gene: TRBJ2-1
CDR3nt: TGTGCCAGTAGTAGCCCCGGGCAGGGAAACACTGAAGCTTTCTTT; CDR3aa: CASSSPGQGNTEAFF; abundance: few; v_gene: TRBV19; d_gene: -; j_gene: TRBJ1-1
CDR3nt: TGTGCCACCAGTGCGGGGGGGATGAACAATGAGCAGTTCTTC; CDR3aa: CATSAGGMNNEQFF; abundance: -; v_gene: TRBV24-1; d_gene: TRBD2; j_gene: TRBJ2-1
CDR3nt: TGTGCCAGCAGGGCGACAGGGCCTCAGTACTTC; CDR3aa: CASRATGPQYF; abundance: -; v_gene: TRBV2; d_gene: TRBD1; j_gene: TRBJ2-4
CDR3nt: TGTGCCAGCAGCTTAGGTATAATTAGCGTGTACGAGCAGTACTTC; CDR3aa: CASSLGIISVYEQYF; abundance: -; v_gene: TRBV7-2; d_gene: -; j_gene: TRBJ2-7
CDR3nt: TGTGCCAGCAGCTTACGGGGTAATGAAAAACTGTTTTTT; CDR3aa: CASSLRGNEKLFF; abundance: once; v_gene: TRBV7-6; d_gene: -; j_gene: TRBJ1-4
CDR3nt: TGCGCCAGCAGCCAAGGGACTAGCGGGAGGGCCAGAGAGCAGTACTTC; CDR3aa: CASSQGTSGRAREQYF; abundance: -; v_gene: TRBV4-3; d_gene: TRBD2; j_gene: TRBJ2-7
CDR3nt: TGTGCCAGCAGGCACCCGGAGGTCACCGGGGAGCTGTTTTTT; CDR3aa: CASRHPEVTGELFF; abundance: -; v_gene: TRBV6-5; d_gene: -; j_gene: TRBJ2-2
CDR3nt: TGTGCCAGCAGTTTGAGGAACACTGAAGCTTTCTTT; CDR3aa: CASSLRNTEAFF; abundance: few; v_gene: TRBV28; d_gene: -; j_gene: TRBJ1-1
CDR3nt: TGTGCCAGCAGTGCGGGGGGGACTAGCCGACAAGAGACCCAGTACTTC; CDR3aa: CASSAGGTSRQETQYF; abundance: -; v_gene: TRBV2; d_gene: TRBD2; j_gene: TRBJ2-5
CDR3nt: TGTGCTAGTGGTTTGGTAGGACAGGGACTGGGCGAAGAGACCCAGTACTTC; CDR3aa: CASGLVGQGLGEETQYF; abundance: -; v_gene: TRBV12-5; d_gene: TRBD1; j_gene: TRBJ2-5
CDR3nt: TGCGCCAGCAGCGTCGCCGGGACTAAAAGCTCCTACGAGCAGTACTTC; CDR3aa: CASSVAGTKSSYEQYF; abundance: once; v_gene: TRBV5-1; d_gene: TRBD2; j_gene: TRBJ2-7
CDR3nt: TGTGCCAGCAGCCTCCCTAGCGGGGCTCCACCCGAGCAGTACTTC; CDR3aa: CASSLPSGAPPEQYF; abundance: -; v_gene: TRBV3-1/TRBV3-2; d_gene: TRBD2; j_gene: TRBJ2-7
CDR3nt: TGTGCCAGCAGTGAGACGACAGGGTCCGAGCAGTACTTC; CDR3aa: CASSETTGSEQYF; abundance: -; v_gene: TRBV25-1; d_gene: TRBD1; j_gene: TRBJ2-7
CDR3nt: TGTGCCAGCAGTTCGGAGGGGACTCATACCTACGAGCAGTACTTC; CDR3aa: CASSSEGTHTYEQYF; abundance: -; v_gene: TRBV6-5; d_gene: -; j_gene: TRBJ2-7
CDR3nt: TGTGCCAGCAGTGAGGGGCCTCTAGGGGTGGAGACCCAGTACTTC; CDR3aa: CASSEGPLGVETQYF; abundance: -; v_gene: TRBV2; d_gene: -; j_gene: TRBJ2-5
CDR3nt: TGTGCCAGCTCACCTGGCGACATTAGCAATCAGCCCCAGCATTTT; CDR3aa: CASSPGDISNQPQHF; abundance: -; v_gene: TRBV18; d_gene: -; j_gene: TRBJ1-5
CDR3nt: TGTGCCAGTAGGGGGGACAGCCAAGAGACCCAGTACTTC; CDR3aa: CASRGDSQETQYF; abundance: -; v_gene: TRBV19; d_gene: TRBD1; j_gene: TRBJ2-5